Following are 15 T cell receptor beta chains from one sample sequenced in a study of T cell responses to AZD1222 COVID-19 vaccine. Assay: immunoSEQ multiplex PCR; the TCRdb copy retains only in-frame clones and omits some. The data contain under 150,000 clones, under 95% of them singletons. The material sequenced was peripheral blood, taken 28 days after the second AZD1222 dose. The receptors were gathered from an adult who received the AZD1222 COVID-19 vaccine.

This clone showed up just once. The chain joins TRBV6-5 to TRBJ1-2, with unresolved D. The CDR3 totals 12 residues. CDR1 and CDR2 from the germline V gene are MNHEY and SVGAGI. The V end lost 5 bases, the J end lost 3 bases, and 7 bases lay between the germline ends. The CDR3 nucleotides are TGTGCCAGCAGTCAGGCACACTATGGCTACACCTTC. This sequence encodes CASSQAHYGYTF.

This rearrangement joins TRBV5-4 to TRBJ2-5; D is uncertain. Germline V gene sequence: CDR1 SGHNT, CDR2 YYREEE (reference sequence). This CDR3 contains 14 residues. The V and J ends lost 2 bases and 5 bases respectively, with 13 bases between them. Here the CDR3 reads CASSLSPHEETQYF. The CDR3 DNA reads TGTGCCAGCAGCTTATCGCCTCACGAGGAGACCCAGTACTTC.

In nucleotides, the CDR3 is TGTGCCAGCAGCCAACCCGGGCGGGATTCACCCCTCCACTTT. Translated, it gives CASSQPGRDSPLHF. The gene calls are TRBV27 and TRBJ1-6; D is unclear. Trimming removed 6 bases at V and 8 bases at J, with 14 bases between. The germline V gene has CDR1 MNHEY and CDR2 SMNVEV (reference sequence). The CDR3 extends over 14 amino acids.

The chain employs TRBV19 and TRBJ2-1, with unresolved D. CDR1 is LNHDA, CDR2 SQIVND, per germline (reference sequence). CDR3 length equals 13 residues. V lost 5 bases to trimming and J lost 4 bases, with 9 bases between them. CDR3 in DNA: TGTGCCAGTAGTGTCACACCTTACAATGAGCAGTTCTTC. This translates into CASSVTPYNEQFF.

This rearrangement joins TRBV7-2 to TRBJ2-1; D possibly matches TRBD1 or TRBD2 (5 bases each). This CDR3 has 13 residues. Trimming cost V 8 bases and J 7 bases, with 15 bases left between them. The V gene's germline CDR1 is SGHTA and CDR2 FQGNSA. CDR3 bases: TGTGCCAGCGCGAGAGTGTGGGGGAATGAGCAGTTCTTC. Translation gives CASARVWGNEQFF.

This sequence joins TRBV9 and TRBJ1-2; TRBD1 matches at 9 bases. There are 15 residues in the CDR3. Trimming took 0 bases from V and 6 from J; bases not matched to a gene: 6. The germline CDR1 and CDR2 sequences are SGDLS and YYNGEE. CDR3 region: CASSVGADRGNGYTF. The CDR3 DNA reads as TGTGCCAGCAGCGTAGGGGCCGACAGGGGGAATGGCTACACCTTC.

V gene TRBV27 combines with J gene TRBJ1-5; D gene uncertain. The CDR3 totals 16 residues. The V gene's germline CDR1 is MNHEY and CDR2 SMNVEV (reference sequence). With 6 bases removed from V and 5 bases from J, the gap between germline ends came to 20 bases. CDR3 DNA sequence: TGTGCCAGCAGCCGGTTCGCGAGGGCTGGGTATCAGCCCCAGCATTTT. Translation: CASSRFARAGYQPQHF.

V and J are TRBV4-1 and TRBJ2-6; possibly TRBD2 for D (5 bases). The V gene lost 8 bases and the J gene lost 2 bases, with 28 bases spanning the gap. The CDR3 contains 20 residues. Germline values: CDR1 MGHRA, CDR2 YSYEKL. The CDR3 loop is CASEPQGSINVRAGANVLTF. CDR3 DNA sequence: TGCGCCAGCGAACCTCAAGGGTCTATTAATGTGAGGGCTGGGGCCAACGTCCTGACTTTC.

The chain is built from TRBV27 and TRBJ1-6; unclear D gene. Per germline, CDR1 MNHEY and CDR2 SMNVEV (reference sequence). V was clipped by 7 bases and J by 6 bases, with 10 bases between them. The CDR3 contains 13 residues. The CDR3 DNA reads as TGTGCCAGCAAGGATGGGCGTAATTCACCCCTCCACTTT. It encodes CASKDGRNSPLHF.

V usage is TRBV7-6 and J usage is TRBJ1-1, with D perhaps TRBD1 (6 bases). The germline CDR1 and CDR2 sequences are SGHVS and FNYEAQ. This CDR3 has 15 amino acids. Trimming stripped 5 bases from V and 8 bases from J, with 21 bases between. CDR3 in amino acids: CASSPNAYRVGEAFF. The CDR3 DNA is TGTGCCAGCAGCCCTAACGCCTACAGGGTGGGGGAAGCTTTCTTT.

The chain has TRBV25-1 and TRBJ2-1; 10 bases match TRBD2. V trimming: 1 base; J trimming: 12 bases; junction bases outside the gene matches: 3. Looked up from germline, CDR1 is MGHDK and CDR2 is SYGVNS. The CDR3 runs to 13 residues. DNA for the CDR3: TGTGCCAGCAGTGAATCCCTAGCGGGAGCGCAGTTCTTC. Amino acids: CASSESLAGAQFF.

V gene TRBV18 combines with J gene TRBJ1-1, with a possible D match to TRBD1 (6 bases). This CDR3 has 16 residues. Trimming took 4 bases from V and 0 from J, leaving 15 bases between them. Germline V gene data show CDR1 as KGHSH and CDR2 as LQKENI. The CDR3 sequence: CASSLRGRGLNTEAFF. DNA for the CDR3: TGTGCCAGCTCACTGCGGGGGCGGGGACTGAACACTGAAGCTTTCTTT.

This chain connects TRBV6-5 to TRBJ1-5, with D tentatively TRBD1 (5 bases). The CDR3 contains 13 residues. Germline assignment: CDR1 MNHEY and CDR2 SVGAGI. V was pared by 8 bases and J by 3 bases, with 11 bases between. The CDR3 loop reads CASSGRNNQPQHF. CDR3 in DNA: TGTGCCAGCTCAGGGCGGAACAATCAGCCCCAGCATTTT.

The CDR3: CASSRDSGSNQPQHF. The CDR3 nucleotides are TGTGCCAGCTCAAGGGACAGTGGAAGCAATCAGCCCCAGCATTTT. The rearrangement links TRBV18 to TRBJ1-5; 7 nucleotides line up with TRBD1. Germline CDR1 is KGHSH and CDR2 is LQKENI. This CDR3 is built from 15 residues. The ends lost 5 bases at V and 1 base at J; junction bases unmatched: 5. The full variable domain, completed using reference TRBV18 and TRBJ1-5, is NAGVMQNPRHLVRRRGQEARLRCSPMKGHSHVYWYRQLPEEGLKFMVYLQKENIIDESGMPKERFSAEFPKEGPSILRIQQVVRGDSAAYFCASSRDSGSNQPQHFGDGTRLSIL.

CDR3 DNA sequence: TGTGCCATCAGTGAGCGTAATGAAAAACTGTTTTTT. Translation gives CAISERNEKLFF. The chain links TRBV10-3 to TRBJ1-4, with D uncertain. The germline gives CDR1 ENHRY, CDR2 SYGVKD. Trimming left V 2 bases short and J 4 bases short, with 2 bases between. This CDR3 is 12 amino acids long.